The table lists the clone carrying this T cell receptor beta chain with a count of one. These data come from a study of blood T cell repertoires in COVID-19. Germline V gene lookup returns CDR1 SGHTA and CDR2 FQGNSA. V lost 6 bases to trimming and J lost 8 bases; unmatched junction nucleotides: 5. CDR3 length: 13 residues. Sequenced by immunoSEQ multiplex PCR; TCRdb stores in-frame clones only, minus some. The sample consists of roughly 120,000 clones, around 70% of them appearing once. The chain has TRBV7-2 and TRBJ1-4, with 8 nucleotides matching TRBD1. This clonotype was obtained from an elderly man with COVID-19, enrolled during active disease. The sequenced sample was peripheral blood. The CDR3 nucleotides are TGTGCCAGCAGTGCAGGGGGCGGAGAAAAACTGTTTTTT. Translation gives CASSAGGGEKLFF.